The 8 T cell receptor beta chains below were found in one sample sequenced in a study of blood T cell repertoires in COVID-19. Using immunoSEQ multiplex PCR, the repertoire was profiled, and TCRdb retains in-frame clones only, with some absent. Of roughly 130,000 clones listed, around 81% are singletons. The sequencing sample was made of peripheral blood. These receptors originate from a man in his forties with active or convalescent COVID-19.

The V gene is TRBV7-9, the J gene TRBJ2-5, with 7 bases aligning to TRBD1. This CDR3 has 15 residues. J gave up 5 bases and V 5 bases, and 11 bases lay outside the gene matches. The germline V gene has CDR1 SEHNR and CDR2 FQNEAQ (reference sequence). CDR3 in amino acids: CASSGRQGSGETQYF. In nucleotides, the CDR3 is TGTGCCAGCAGCGGCCGACAGGGCTCGGGGGAGACCCAGTACTTC.

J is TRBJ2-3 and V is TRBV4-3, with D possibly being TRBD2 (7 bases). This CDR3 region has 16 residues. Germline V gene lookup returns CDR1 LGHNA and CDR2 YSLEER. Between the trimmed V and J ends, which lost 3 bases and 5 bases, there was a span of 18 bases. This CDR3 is CASSHGGGLEGDTQYF. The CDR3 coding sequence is TGCGCCAGCAGCCATGGGGGGGGCCTAGAGGGAGATACGCAGTATTTT.

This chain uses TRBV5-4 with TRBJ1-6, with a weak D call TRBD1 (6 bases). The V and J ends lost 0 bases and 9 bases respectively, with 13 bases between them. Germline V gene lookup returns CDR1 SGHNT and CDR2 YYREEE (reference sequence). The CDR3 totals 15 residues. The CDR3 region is CASSLDRAVTSPLHF. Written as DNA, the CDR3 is TGTGCCAGCAGCTTGGACAGGGCCGTCACTTCACCCCTCCACTTT.

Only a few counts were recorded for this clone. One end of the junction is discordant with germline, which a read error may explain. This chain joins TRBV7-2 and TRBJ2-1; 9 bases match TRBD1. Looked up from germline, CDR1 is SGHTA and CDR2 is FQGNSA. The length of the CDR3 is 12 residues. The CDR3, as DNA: TGTGCCAGCAGCGCAACAGGGGGCTTTCGAATCTTC. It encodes CASSATGGFRIF. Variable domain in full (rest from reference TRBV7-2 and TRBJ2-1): GAGVSQSPSNKVTEKGKDVELRCDPISGHTALYWYRQSLGQGLEFLIYFQGNSAPDKSGLPSDRFSAERTGGSVSTLTIQRTQQEDSAVYLCASSATGGFRIFGPGTRLTVL.

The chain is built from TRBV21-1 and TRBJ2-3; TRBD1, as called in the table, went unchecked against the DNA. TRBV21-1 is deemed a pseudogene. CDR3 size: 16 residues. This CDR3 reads CASRLLDQDFTDTQYF. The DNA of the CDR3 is TGTGCCAGCAGACTCCTTGACCAGGATTTCACAGATACGCAGTATTTT.

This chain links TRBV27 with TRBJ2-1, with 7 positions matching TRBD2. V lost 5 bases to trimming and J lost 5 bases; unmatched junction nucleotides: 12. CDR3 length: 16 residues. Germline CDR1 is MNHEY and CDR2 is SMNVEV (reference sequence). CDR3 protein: CASSPARQRGNNEQFF. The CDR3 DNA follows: TGTGCCAGCAGTCCAGCGAGGCAGCGGGGAAACAATGAGCAGTTCTTC.

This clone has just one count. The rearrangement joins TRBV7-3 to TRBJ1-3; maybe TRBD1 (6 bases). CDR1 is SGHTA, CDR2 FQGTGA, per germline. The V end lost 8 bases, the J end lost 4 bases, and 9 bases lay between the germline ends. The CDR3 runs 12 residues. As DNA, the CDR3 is TGTGCCAGCGGGGGCGCGGGAAACACCATATATTTT. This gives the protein CASGGAGNTIYF.

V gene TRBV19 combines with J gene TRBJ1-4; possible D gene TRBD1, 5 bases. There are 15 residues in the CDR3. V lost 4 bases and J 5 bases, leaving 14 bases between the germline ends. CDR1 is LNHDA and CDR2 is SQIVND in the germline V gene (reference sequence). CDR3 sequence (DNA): TGTGCCAGTAGTACCGGGACTCCATTCAATGAAAAACTGTTTTTT. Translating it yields CASSTGTPFNEKLFF.